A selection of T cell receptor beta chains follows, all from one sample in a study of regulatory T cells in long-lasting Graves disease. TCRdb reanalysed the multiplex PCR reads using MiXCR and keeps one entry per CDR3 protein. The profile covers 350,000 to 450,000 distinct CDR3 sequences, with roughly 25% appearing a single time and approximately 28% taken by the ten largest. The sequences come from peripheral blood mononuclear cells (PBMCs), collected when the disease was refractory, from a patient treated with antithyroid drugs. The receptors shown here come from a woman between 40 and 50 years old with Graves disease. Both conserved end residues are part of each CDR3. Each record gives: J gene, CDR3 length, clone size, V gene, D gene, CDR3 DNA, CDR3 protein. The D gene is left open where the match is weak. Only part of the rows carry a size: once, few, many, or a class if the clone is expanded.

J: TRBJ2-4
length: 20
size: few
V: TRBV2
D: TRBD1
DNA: TGTGCCAGCAGTTACCGCGCCTGGGGGACAGGGGGTTTAGCCAAAAACATTCAGTACTTC
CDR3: CASSYRAWGTGGLAKNIQYF

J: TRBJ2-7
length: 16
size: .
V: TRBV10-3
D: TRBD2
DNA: TGTGCCATCAGTGAGGGAGGCGGGAGACCCCCCTACGAGCAGTACTTC
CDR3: CAISEGGGRPPYEQYF

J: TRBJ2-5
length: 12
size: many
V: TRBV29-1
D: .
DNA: TGCAGCGCTATCAGGGGCCAAGAGACCCAGTACTTC
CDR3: CSAIRGQETQYF

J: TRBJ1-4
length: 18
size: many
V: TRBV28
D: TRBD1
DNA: TGTGCCAGCAGTTTCCCACCTATAACAGGGGTGAATTATGACAAACTGTTTTTT
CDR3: CASSFPPITGVNYDKLFF

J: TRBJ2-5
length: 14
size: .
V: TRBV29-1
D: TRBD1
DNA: TGCAGCGTTGGGGGACAGGGGGGCCAAGAGACCCAGTACTTC
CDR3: CSVGGQGGQETQYF

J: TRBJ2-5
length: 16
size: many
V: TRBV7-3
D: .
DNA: TGTGCCAGCAGCCCAAGGGGCAGGGTCCTCGGGGAGACCCAGTACTTC
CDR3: CASSPRGRVLGETQYF

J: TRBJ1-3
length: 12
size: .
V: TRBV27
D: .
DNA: TGTGCCAGCGCGGATCTTGGAAACACCATATATTTT
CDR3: CASADLGNTIYF

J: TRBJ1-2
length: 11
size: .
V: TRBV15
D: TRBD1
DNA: TGTGCCACCAGCGGGACAGATGGCTACACCTTC
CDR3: CATSGTDGYTF

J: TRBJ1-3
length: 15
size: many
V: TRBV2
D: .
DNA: TGTGCCAGCAGGGGTCTCCGGAGCTCTGGAAACACCATATATTTT
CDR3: CASRGLRSSGNTIYF

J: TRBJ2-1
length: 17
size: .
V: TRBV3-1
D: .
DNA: TGTGCCAGCAGCCAAGAAGGTGGGTATTTCACCTACAATGAGCAGTTCTTC
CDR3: CASSQEGGYFTYNEQFF

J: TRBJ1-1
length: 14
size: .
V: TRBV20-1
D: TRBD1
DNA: TGCAGTGCTAGAGGGGACAGGGTCGGGCAGGAAGCTCTCTTT
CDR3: CSARGDRVGQEALF

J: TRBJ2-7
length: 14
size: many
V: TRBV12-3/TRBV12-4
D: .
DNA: TGTGCCAGCAGCCCCGGGACTTTCGGCTACGAGCAGTACTTC
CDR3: CASSPGTFGYEQYF

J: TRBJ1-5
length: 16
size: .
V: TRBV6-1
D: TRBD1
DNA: TGTGCCAGTGAGGGACAGGGGGCTTTGGGCAATCAGCCCCAGCATTTT
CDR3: CASEGQGALGNQPQHF

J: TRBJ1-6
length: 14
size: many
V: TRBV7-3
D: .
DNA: TGTGCCAGCAGCCTCTCTGGCGGAAATTCACCCCTCCACTTT
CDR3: CASSLSGGNSPLHF

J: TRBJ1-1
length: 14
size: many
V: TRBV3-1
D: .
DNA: TGTGCCAGCAGCCAAGAGGGGGGGACCGCAGAGGCTTTCTTT
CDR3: CASSQEGGTAEAFF

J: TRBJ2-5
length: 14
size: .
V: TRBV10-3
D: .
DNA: TGTGCCATCAGTGAGCACAGGAGTCAAGAGACCCAGTACTTC
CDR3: CAISEHRSQETQYF

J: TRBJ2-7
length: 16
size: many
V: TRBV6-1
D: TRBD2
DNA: TGTGCCAGCAGCCCTCCGGGTAGCGGGAGGGCCCACGAGCAGTACTTC
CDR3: CASSPPGSGRAHEQYF

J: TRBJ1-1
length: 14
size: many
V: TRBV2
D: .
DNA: TGTGCCTCACCAGCAGGAGGGGGTAACACTGAAGCTTTCTTT
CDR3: CASPAGGGNTEAFF

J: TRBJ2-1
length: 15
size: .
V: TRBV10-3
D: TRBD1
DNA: TGTGCCATTTGGCCGGGACAGGTTGGTAGAAATGAGCAGTTCTTC
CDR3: CAIWPGQVGRNEQFF

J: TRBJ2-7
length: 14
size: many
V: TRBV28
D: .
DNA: TGTGCCACCCTACCGGGCCTAACAAGTTACGAGCAGTACTTC
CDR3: CATLPGLTSYEQYF

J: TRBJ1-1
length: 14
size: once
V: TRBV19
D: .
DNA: TGTGCCAGTAGTATAACAGGTTTTAACACTGAAGCTTTCTTT
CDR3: CASSITGFNTEAFF

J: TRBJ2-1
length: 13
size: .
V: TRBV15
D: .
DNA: TGTGCCACCAGCAGAGATCGCGGGAATGAGCAGTTCTTC
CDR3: CATSRDRGNEQFF

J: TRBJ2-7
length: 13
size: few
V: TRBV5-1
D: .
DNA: TGCGCCAGCAGCTCGGAAAGGGCCTACGAGCAGTACTTC
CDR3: CASSSERAYEQYF

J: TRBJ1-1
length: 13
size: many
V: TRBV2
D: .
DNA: TGTGCCAGCAGACAGGGCGGGGACACTGAAGCTTTCTTT
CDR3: CASRQGGDTEAFF

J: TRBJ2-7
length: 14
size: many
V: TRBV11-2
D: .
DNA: TGTGCCAGCAGCCTCCGGGACTTCTCCTACGAGCAGTACTTC
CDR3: CASSLRDFSYEQYF

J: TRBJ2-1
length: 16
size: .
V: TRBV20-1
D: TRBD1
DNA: TGCAGTGCTAGACCCAGGACAGGGAGCTCCTACAATGAGCAGTTCTTC
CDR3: CSARPRTGSSYNEQFF

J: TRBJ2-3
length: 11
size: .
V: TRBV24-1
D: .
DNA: TGTGCCACCGGGACTGAATATACGCAGTATTTT
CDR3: CATGTEYTQYF

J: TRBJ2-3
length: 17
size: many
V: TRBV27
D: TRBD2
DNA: TGTGCCAGCAGTTTCCTCCCTAACGGGGGACTAGCGGATACGCAGTATTTT
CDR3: CASSFLPNGGLADTQYF

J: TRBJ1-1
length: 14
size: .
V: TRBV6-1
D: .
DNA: TGTGCCAGCATGGGAACACCGATGAACACTGAAGCTTTCTTT
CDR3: CASMGTPMNTEAFF

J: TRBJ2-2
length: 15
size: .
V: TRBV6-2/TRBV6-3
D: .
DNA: TGTGCCAGCAGTGCCGGAGCTCCAAACACCGGGGAGCTGTTTTTT
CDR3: CASSAGAPNTGELFF

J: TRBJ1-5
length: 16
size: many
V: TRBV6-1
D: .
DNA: TGTGCCAGCAGTCCTTCGGGCAGGGGCTTAACTCAGCCCCAGCATTTT
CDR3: CASSPSGRGLTQPQHF

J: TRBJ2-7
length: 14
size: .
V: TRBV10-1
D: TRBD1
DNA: TGCGCCAGCAGTAAGCGGACAGGGCTGGGGGAGCAGTACTTC
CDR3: CASSKRTGLGEQYF

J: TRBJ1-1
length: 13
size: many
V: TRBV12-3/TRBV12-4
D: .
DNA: TGTGCCAGCAGTCGTCGAGAAAACACTGAAGCTTTCTTT
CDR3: CASSRRENTEAFF

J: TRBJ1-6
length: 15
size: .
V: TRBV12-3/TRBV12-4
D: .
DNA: TGTGCCAGCAGTTTAGGCCTCCTCCGTAATTCACCCCTCCACTTT
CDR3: CASSLGLLRNSPLHF

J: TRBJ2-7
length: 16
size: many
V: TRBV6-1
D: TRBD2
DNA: TGTGCCAGCAGTGATTTGGCGGGAGGGAGCTCCTACGAGCAGTACTTC
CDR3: CASSDLAGGSSYEQYF

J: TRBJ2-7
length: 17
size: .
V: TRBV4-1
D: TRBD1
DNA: TGCGCCAGCAGCCACGGGTCCCCGGGACAGGGAGCCTACGAGCAGTACTTC
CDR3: CASSHGSPGQGAYEQYF

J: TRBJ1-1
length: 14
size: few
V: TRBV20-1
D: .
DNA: TGCAGTGCTAGCAAGGGGCAGCTGAACACTGAAGCTTTCTTT
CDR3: CSASKGQLNTEAFF

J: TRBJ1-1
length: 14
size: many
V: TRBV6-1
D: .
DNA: TGTGCCAGCAGGGCCGAGGGCATGAACACTGAAGCTTTCTTT
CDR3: CASRAEGMNTEAFF

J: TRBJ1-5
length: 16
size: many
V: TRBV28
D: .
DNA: TGTGCCAGCAGTTTCCCAGGGGCCATTGGGAATCAGCCCCAGCATTTT
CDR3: CASSFPGAIGNQPQHF

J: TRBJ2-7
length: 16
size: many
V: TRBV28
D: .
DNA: TGTCCCAGCAGTTTATACTCCCCAGCAGCGGACTACGAGCAGTACTTC
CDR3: CPSSLYSPAADYEQYF

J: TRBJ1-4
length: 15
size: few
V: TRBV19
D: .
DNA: TGTGCCAGTAGTCTTTCGGGGGATAGTGATGAAAAACTGTTTTTT
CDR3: CASSLSGDSDEKLFF

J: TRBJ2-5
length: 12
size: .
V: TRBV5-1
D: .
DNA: TGCGCCAGCAGCTTGGCCAAGGAGACCCAGTACTTC
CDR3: CASSLAKETQYF

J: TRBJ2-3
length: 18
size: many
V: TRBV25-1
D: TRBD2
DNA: TGTGCCAGCAGTCACCCTCCGAAAACTAGCGTAAGCACAGATACGCAGTATTTT
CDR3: CASSHPPKTSVSTDTQYF

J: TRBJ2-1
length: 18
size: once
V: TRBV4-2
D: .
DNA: TGTGCCAGCAGCCAAGAACCCTCCTCTAGCGCATGGGGCAATGAGCAGTTCTTC
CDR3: CASSQEPSSSAWGNEQFF

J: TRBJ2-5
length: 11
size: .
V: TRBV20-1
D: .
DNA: TGCAGTGCAACCCTGGCAGAGACCCAGTACTTC
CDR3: CSATLAETQYF

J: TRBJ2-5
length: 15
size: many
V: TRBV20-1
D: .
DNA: TGCAGTGCTCCCCACGTCGACGGAGGACAAGAGACCCAGTACTTC
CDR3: CSAPHVDGGQETQYF

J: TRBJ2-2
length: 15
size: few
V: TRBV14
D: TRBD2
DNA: TGTGCCAGCAGCCCGAAGCGGGATCAGGTCGGGGAGCTGTTTTTT
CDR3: CASSPKRDQVGELFF

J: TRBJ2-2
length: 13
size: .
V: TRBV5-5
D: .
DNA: TGTGCCAGCGTGGGAGGTTCCACCGGGGAGCTGTTTTTT
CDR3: CASVGGSTGELFF